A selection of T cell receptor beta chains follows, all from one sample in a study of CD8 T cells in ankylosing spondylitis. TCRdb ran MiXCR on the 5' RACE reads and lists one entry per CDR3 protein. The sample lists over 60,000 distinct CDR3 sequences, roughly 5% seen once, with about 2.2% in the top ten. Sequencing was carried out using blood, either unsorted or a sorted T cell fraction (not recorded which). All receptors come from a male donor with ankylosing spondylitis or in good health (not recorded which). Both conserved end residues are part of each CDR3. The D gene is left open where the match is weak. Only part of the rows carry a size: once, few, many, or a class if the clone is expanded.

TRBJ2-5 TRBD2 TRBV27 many CASSLWEGSETQYF TGTGCCAGCAGTTTATGGGAGGGGTCCGAGACCCAGTACTTC
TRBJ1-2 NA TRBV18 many CASSRDEGSYGYTF TGTGCCAGCTCACGGGACGAGGGATCCTATGGCTACACCTTC
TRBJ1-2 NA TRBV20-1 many CSASQQRGYTF TGCAGTGCTAGCCAACAGAGGGGCTACACCTTC
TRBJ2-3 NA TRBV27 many CASSLLGTDTQYF TGTGCCAGCAGTTTATTGGGGACAGATACGCAGTATTTT
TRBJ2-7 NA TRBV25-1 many CASSEYGAFGEQYF TGTGCCAGCAGTGAATATGGGGCCTTCGGCGAGCAGTACTTC
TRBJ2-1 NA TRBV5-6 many CASSQIRDASNEQFF TGTGCCAGCAGCCAAATCCGGGACGCCAGCAATGAGCAGTTCTTC
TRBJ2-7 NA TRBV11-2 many CASSLGNRGTEQYF TGTGCCAGCAGCTTAGGGAACCGGGGGACAGAGCAGTACTTC
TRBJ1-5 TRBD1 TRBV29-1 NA CSAKTGTGTNQPQHF TGCAGCGCCAAGACCGGGACAGGGACCAATCAGCCCCAGCATTTT
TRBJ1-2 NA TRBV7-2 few CASSLTGLANGYGYTF TGTGCCAGCAGCTTAACGGGTTTGGCCAATGGGTACGGATACACCTTC
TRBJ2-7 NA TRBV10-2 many CASSPDITYEQYF TGCGCCAGCAGCCCGGACATTACCTACGAGCAGTACTTC
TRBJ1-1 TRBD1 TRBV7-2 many CASSVTGGHLIGTEAFF TGTGCCAGCAGCGTAACAGGGGGGCATCTCATCGGCACTGAAGCTTTCTTT
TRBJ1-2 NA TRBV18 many CASSGARNLLDGYTF TGTGCCAGCTCGGGAGCCCGGAATCTCCTCGATGGCTACACCTTC
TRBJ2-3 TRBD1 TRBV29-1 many CSARTGGSPDTQYF TGCAGCGCCAGGACAGGGGGCAGTCCAGATACGCAGTATTTT
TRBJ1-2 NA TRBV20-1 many CSASSSYGYTF TGCAGTGCTAGTAGCAGCTATGGCTACACCTTC
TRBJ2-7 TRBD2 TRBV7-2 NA CASSISGGASEQYF TGTGCCAGCAGCATCAGCGGGGGGGCATCCGAGCAGTACTTC
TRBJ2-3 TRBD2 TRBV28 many CASSPPTTSGARTDTQYF TGTGCCAGCAGTCCACCGACGACTAGCGGGGCCCGCACAGATACGCAGTATTTT
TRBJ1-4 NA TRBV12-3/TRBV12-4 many CASEGPTNEKLFF TGTGCCAGCGAAGGCCCAACTAATGAAAAACTGTTTTTT
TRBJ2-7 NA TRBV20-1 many CSASQNSYEQYF TGCAGTGCTAGCCAGAACTCCTACGAGCAGTACTTC
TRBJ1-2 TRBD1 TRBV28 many CASSFPGTGYGYTF TGTGCCAGCAGCTTTCCCGGGACAGGGTATGGCTACACCTTC
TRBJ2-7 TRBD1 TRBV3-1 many CASSQWDRDVGEQYF TGTGCCAGCAGCCAATGGGACAGGGATGTGGGCGAGCAGTACTTC
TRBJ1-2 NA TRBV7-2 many CASSPIDNANYGYTF TGTGCCAGCAGCCCTATCGACAATGCTAACTATGGCTACACCTTC
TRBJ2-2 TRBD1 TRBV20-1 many CSAPPRTGFTGELFF TGCAGTGCCCCACCCCGGACAGGGTTCACCGGGGAGCTGTTTTTT